Shown below are 28 T cell receptor beta chains from a single sample sequenced in a study of T-cell reconstitution after alpha-beta-depleted transplantation in children (dated by TCRdb to the mid-2010s). This specimen's treatment or condition label, interpreted: allogeneic hematopoietic cell transplantation with graft depleted of TCRalphabeta T cells and CD19 B cells. The method was PCR. Sequencing relied on an Illumina HiSeq 2500. TCR library preparation used molecular barcoding, with unique molecular identifiers applied to normalize quantification of the TCRbeta repertoire. Using fastp trimming at Q25 and MiXCR clonotype assembly, TCRdb reanalyzed the public sequencing data and kept in-frame beta chains. Every entry covers one CDR3 protein and lists the most common genes and DNA from its rows. A total of fewer than 500,000 distinct CDR3 sequences appear in this sample, around two fifths of them only once. Clones ranked in the top ten supply roughly 27% of the sample.

The sample was PBMCs, taken before TCRalphabeta/CD19-depleted stem cell transplant. The origin of the receptors is a girl aged 2 to 10 with aplastic anemia, due to receive a stem cell transplant.

This rearrangement joins TRBV20-1 to TRBJ2-5; TRBD2 aligns across 11 bases. This CDR3 region has 14 residues. J was trimmed by 4 bases and V by 6 bases; bases with no gene match: 7. Germline V CDR1 and CDR2: DFQATT, SNEGSKA (reference sequence). CDR3 coding DNA: TGCAGTGCCCAGACTAGCGGGAAACGAGAGACCCAGTACTTC. Translation: CSAQTSGKRETQYF.

This clonotype has at least ten counts. The chain has TRBV15 and TRBJ2-1; 11 nucleotides align to TRBD2. The CDR3 sequence is 17 residues long. Losses at the gene ends were 3 bases for V and 4 bases for J; bases not matched to a gene: 8. Germline CDR1 is LNHNV and CDR2 is YYDKDF (reference sequence). The CDR3 DNA is TGTGCCACCAGCAGCCGGGCCGGGACTAGCGGATACAATGAGCAGTTCTTC. This gives the protein CATSSRAGTSGYNEQFF.

This clonotype was seen at least ten times. The rearrangement uses TRBV5-1 and TRBJ2-2, with 7 bases matching TRBD1. The CDR3 totals 15 residues. The germline V gene encodes CDR1 SGHRS and CDR2 YFSETQ. The junction had 8 bases not matched to a gene; V was cut back by 5 bases and J by 4 bases. CDR3 nucleotide sequence: TGCGCCAGCAGGGGGGACAGTTACTCCACCGGGGAGCTGTTTTTT. It codes for CASRGDSYSTGELFF.

V gene TRBV29-1 combines with J gene TRBJ2-7; the match to TRBD1 covers 11 bases. This CDR3 is 12 amino acids long. Germline values: CDR1 SQVTM, CDR2 ANQGSEA. The DNA for the CDR3 is TGCGGCGCGCCGGGACAGGGGGGCGAGCAGTACTTC. Translating gives CGAPGQGGEQYF.

Only one count was recorded for this clonotype. This chain joins TRBV29-1 and TRBJ1-3; D unresolved. V dropped 2 bases and J dropped 0 bases, with 2 bases sitting between them. Germline-derived CDR1 and CDR2 are SQVTM and ANQGSEA. The CDR3 has 12 residues. CDR3 DNA sequence: TGCAGCGTTGAAAGCTCTGGAAACACCATATATTTT. Its translation: CSVESSGNTIYF. Together with reference TRBV29-1 and TRBJ1-3, the CDR3 gives the full variable domain: SAVISQKPSRDICQRGTSLTIQCQVDSQVTMMFWYRQQPGQSLTLIATANQGSEATYESGFVIDKFPISRPNLTFSTLTVSNMSPEDSSIYLCSVESSGNTIYFGEGSWLTVV.

This clonotype was counted ten times or more. This rearrangement joins TRBV9 to TRBJ2-7; D gene uncertain. V dropped 0 bases and J dropped 7 bases, with 11 bases sitting between them. Germline V gives CDR1 SGDLS, CDR2 YYNGEE. The CDR3 runs to 13 residues. In nucleotides, the CDR3 is TGTGCCAGCAGCGTAGCTAACTCGGGTGAGCAGTACTTC. Its protein is CASSVANSGEQYF.

As to this clonotype: The germline gene is not matched at one end of the junction; a read error may be the cause. CDR3 sequence reads: CSVQGAAKNTQYF. The DNA of the CDR3 is TGCAGCGTTCAGGGGGCGGCCAAAAACACTCAGTACTTC. The V and J genes are TRBV29-1 and TRBJ2-4, with 8 bases identical to TRBD1. The germline V gene encodes CDR1 SQVTM and CDR2 ANQGSEA. The CDR3 spans 13 residues.

The rearrangement links TRBV14 to TRBJ2-1, with D possibly TRBD2 on 5 matching bases. The V gene lost 4 bases and the J gene lost 6 bases, with 16 bases spanning the gap. Germline CDR1 is SGHDN and CDR2 is FVKESK. The CDR3 sequence is 15 residues long. CDR3 coding DNA: TGTGCCAGCAGCCCCACTAGGAAATTCGTCAATGAGCAGTTCTTC. It codes for CASSPTRKFVNEQFF.

The chain has TRBV28 and TRBJ2-5; D may be TRBD2 (5 bases). Trimming shortened V by 3 bases and J by 6 bases, and 17 bases separated the two germline ends. The CDR3 sequence is 15 residues long. The germline gives CDR1 MDHEN, CDR2 SYDVKM. CDR3 DNA sequence: TGTGCCAGCAGTTTTTTGTCGGCGGACTTCCAGACCCAGTACTTC. Its protein is CASSFLSADFQTQYF.

This rearrangement joins TRBV5-5 to TRBJ1-1; 8 positions agree with TRBD1. Germline-derived CDR1 and CDR2 are SGHKS and YYEKEE (reference sequence). The CDR3 has 16 residues. The junction had 9 bases not matched to a gene; V was cut back by 5 bases and J by 0 bases. The CDR3 coding sequence is TGTGCCAGCAGTTGGAGGGGACAGGCAATGAACACTGAAGCTTTCTTT. The encoded protein is CASSWRGQAMNTEAFF. The whole variable domain, filled in from reference TRBV5-5 and TRBJ1-1, reads DAGVTQSPTHLIKTRGQQVTLRCSPISGHKSVSWYQQVLGQGPQFIFQYYEKEERGRGNFPDRFSARQFPNYSSELNVNALLLGDSALYLCASSWRGQAMNTEAFFGQGTRLTVV.

The sample holds a few counts of this clonotype. The CDR3 sequence is CAIQQGLNTEAFF. The CDR3 DNA sequence: TGTGCCATACAACAGGGGCTGAACACTGAAGCTTTCTTT. The rearrangement links TRBV10-3 to TRBJ1-1, with 7 bases matching TRBD1. The CDR3 extends over 13 amino acids. With V trimmed by 9 bases and J by 0 bases, 4 bases remained unmatched. In germline, CDR1 is ENHRY, CDR2 SYGVKD.

The V gene is TRBV21-1, the J gene TRBJ2-1. TRBV21-1 is designated a pseudogene. The CDR3 has 12 residues. CDR3 loop: CASSTRYNEQFF. The CDR3 DNA reads TGTGCCAGCAGCACCAGATACAATGAGCAGTTCTTC.

J is TRBJ1-2 and V is TRBV10-3; D is uncertain. Germline V gene sequence: CDR1 ENHRY, CDR2 SYGVKD. The V gene lost 0 bases and the J gene lost 4 bases, with 6 bases spanning the gap. The CDR3 consists of 13 residues. The CDR3 coding sequence is TGTGCCATCAGTGAGTCGGGGATCTATGGCTACACCTTC. Amino acids: CAISESGIYGYTF.

The J gene is TRBJ1-1, the V gene TRBV3-1; 12 bases fit TRBD1. Trimming at V came to 1 base and at J to 1 base, leaving 7 bases not matched to a gene. The CDR3 sequence is 18 residues long. Germline CDR1 and CDR2: LGHDT and YNNKEL (reference sequence). CDR3 nucleotide sequence: TGTGCCAGCAGCCAAGTTCCGGGACAGGGGGCATGGAACACTGAAGCTTTCTTT. Encoded protein: CASSQVPGQGAWNTEAFF. Complete variable domain (other parts from reference TRBV3-1 and TRBJ1-1): DTAVSQTPKYLVTQMGNDKSIKCEQNLGHDTMYWYKQDSKKFLKIMFSYNNKELIINETVPNRFSPKSPDKAHLNLHINSLELGDSAVYFCASSQVPGQGAWNTEAFFGQGTRLTVV.

V is TRBV5-1 and J is TRBJ2-5, with TRBD2 identical over 11 bases. The V gene end was trimmed by 3 bases and the J gene end by 5 bases; junction bases not matched to a gene: 12. CDR3 length equals 17 residues. Germline-derived CDR1 and CDR2 are SGHRS and YFSETQ. This CDR3 reads CASSSNRLAGTTETQYF. The CDR3 nucleotides are TGCGCCAGCAGCTCGAACAGACTAGCGGGAACGACGGAGACCCAGTACTTC.

The V call is TRBV7-2, the J call TRBJ1-5; D may be TRBD1 (6 bases). Germline V gene sequence: CDR1 SGHTA, CDR2 FQGNSA. There are 13 residues in the CDR3. The V gene lost 6 bases and the J gene lost 7 bases, with 13 bases spanning the gap. CDR3: CASSHRVHQPQHF. Written as DNA, the CDR3 is TGTGCCAGCAGTCACAGGGTACACCAGCCCCAGCATTTT.

This clonotype was seen many times. This sequence joins TRBV6-2 or TRBV6-3 and TRBJ2-1; 8 positions match TRBD2. Germline V gene data show CDR1 as MNHEY and CDR2 as SVGEGT. The CDR3 totals 17 residues. Trimming cost V 5 bases and J 5 bases; bases outside gene matches: 14. Written as DNA, the CDR3 is TGTGCCAGCAGTGTTACCCCTTCGGGAGGGCCCCACAATGAGCAGTTCTTC. It translates to CASSVTPSGGPHNEQFF.

This clonotype was detected ten times or more. V and J are TRBV15 and TRBJ2-7, with D perhaps TRBD2 (5 bases). There are 15 residues in the CDR3. Per the germline V gene, CDR1 is LNHNV and CDR2 is YYDKDF (reference sequence). Trimming shortened V by 0 bases and J by 3 bases, and 12 bases separated the two germline ends. The DNA for the CDR3 is TGTGCCACCAGCAGAGATGCAGGACTCATCTACGAGCAGTACTTC. Amino acids: CATSRDAGLIYEQYF.

V and J are TRBV7-9 and TRBJ2-5; 10 nucleotides align to TRBD2. V lost 6 bases and J lost 5; bases outside the gene matches: 6. Germline V gene sequence: CDR1 SEHNR, CDR2 FQNEAQ (reference sequence). The CDR3 totals 14 residues. The CDR3 DNA follows: TGTGCCAGCAGAGATAGCGGGGGGTCCGAGACCCAGTACTTC. Amino acids: CASRDSGGSETQYF.

The chain recombines TRBV4-3 with TRBJ2-7; 7 positions match TRBD2. Germline V lookup: CDR1 LGHNA, CDR2 YSLEER. The CDR3 extends over 17 amino acids. The V and J ends lost 1 base and 3 bases, in that order; junction bases with no gene match: 12. The DNA of the CDR3 is TGCGCCAGCAGCCAAGGCTGGTTTGAGGGCGGGAGCTACGAGCAGTACTTC. Translated: CASSQGWFEGGSYEQYF.

Many counts were recorded for this clonotype. This sequence joins TRBV11-2 and TRBJ2-7; 9 bases are shared with TRBD2. This CDR3 comprises 15 residues. V shed 3 bases, J shed 4 bases, and the junction held 7 bases outside the gene matches. CDR1 and CDR2 (germline): SGHAT, FQNNGV. In DNA, the CDR3 is TGTGCCAGCAGCTTTGGACTAGCGCGATCTTACGAGCAGTACTTC. It yields the protein CASSFGLARSYEQYF.

This clonotype was seen at least ten times. The chain carries TRBV29-1 and TRBJ2-2; D gene ambiguous. The CDR3 contains 11 residues. The V end lost 7 bases, the J end lost 0 bases, and 3 bases lay between the germline ends. Looked up from germline, CDR1 is SQVTM and CDR2 is ANQGSEA. This CDR3 reads CSAANTGELFF. DNA for the CDR3: TGCAGCGCCGCGAACACCGGGGAGCTGTTTTTT.

The gene calls are TRBV12-3 or TRBV12-4 and TRBJ2-5, with 7 bases identical to TRBD2. The CDR3 is made up of 15 amino acids. V dropped 5 bases and J dropped 5; count of bases not matched to a gene: 11. The CDR3 bases are TGTGCCAGCAGTACCCAGAACGGGGGGTGGGAGACCCAGTACTTC. Translating it yields CASSTQNGGWETQYF.

The chain joins TRBV6-5 to TRBJ2-1, with D unclear. The CDR3 runs to 13 residues. The V gene lost 4 bases and the J gene lost 3 bases, with 7 bases spanning the gap. Germline V lookup: CDR1 MNHEY, CDR2 SVGAGI. The CDR3 DNA sequence: TGTGCCAGCAGTTCCTCACGCTACAATGAGCAGTTCTTC. Protein: CASSSSRYNEQFF.

V usage is TRBV15 and J usage is TRBJ2-1; the D gene is possibly TRBD1 (5 bases). This CDR3 contains 15 residues. Germline lookup yields CDR1 LNHNV and CDR2 YYDKDF (reference sequence). With 2 bases removed from V and 5 bases from J, the gap between germline ends came to 13 bases. The CDR3 here is CATSRPTNRNNEQFF. The CDR3 region has the DNA TGTGCCACCAGCAGACCGACCAACAGGAACAATGAGCAGTTCTTC. Looking up the rest from reference TRBV15 and TRBJ2-1 gives the full variable domain: DAMVIQNPRYQVTQFGKPVTLSCSQTLNHNVMYWYQQKSSQAPKLLFHYYDKDFNNEADTPDNFQSRRPNTSFCFLDIRSPGLGDTAMYLCATSRPTNRNNEQFFGPGTRLTVL.

The J gene is TRBJ2-6, the V gene TRBV5-1, with D possibly TRBD1 on 6 matching bases. V lost 0 bases and J lost 10, with 8 bases in between. The CDR3 covers 13 residues. Germline loops: CDR1 SGHRS, CDR2 YFSETQ. The CDR3 bases are TGCGCCAGCAGCTTGGGACAGGTAAACGTCCTGACTTTC. It codes for CASSLGQVNVLTF.

The V and J genes are TRBV20-1 and TRBJ2-5; the match to TRBD1 covers 7 bases. V shed 3 bases, J shed 7 bases, and the junction held 11 bases outside the gene matches. Germline V gene lookup returns CDR1 DFQATT and CDR2 SNEGSKA (reference sequence). This CDR3 has 14 amino acids. The CDR3 loop is CSASRGPTLGTQYF. The DNA of the CDR3 is TGCAGTGCTAGTAGGGGGCCGACATTAGGGACCCAGTACTTC.

This clonotype came up many times. The chain carries TRBV6-5 and TRBJ1-2, with 7 bases identical to TRBD1. The J segment lost 8 bases and the V segment lost 0 bases, leaving 12 bases of the junction unmatched. This CDR3 spans 16 amino acids. Germline CDR1 is MNHEY and CDR2 is SVGAGI. CDR3 sequence (DNA): TGTGCCAGCAGTTACTCCGCAGATTACAGGGGAGGGGGCTACACCTTC. It translates to CASSYSADYRGGGYTF.